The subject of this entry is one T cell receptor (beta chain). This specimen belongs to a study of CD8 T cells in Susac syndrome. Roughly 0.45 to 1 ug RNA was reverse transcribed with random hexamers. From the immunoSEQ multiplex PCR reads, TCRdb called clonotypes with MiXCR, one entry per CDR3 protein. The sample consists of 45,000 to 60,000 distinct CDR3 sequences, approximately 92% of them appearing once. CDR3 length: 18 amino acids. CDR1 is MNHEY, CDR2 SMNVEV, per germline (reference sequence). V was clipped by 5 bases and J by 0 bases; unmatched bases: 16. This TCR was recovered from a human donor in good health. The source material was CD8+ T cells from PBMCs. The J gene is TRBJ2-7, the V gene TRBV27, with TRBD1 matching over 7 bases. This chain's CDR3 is CASSLRPIGQVNSYEQYF. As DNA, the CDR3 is TGTGCCAGCAGTCTCCGTCCGATCGGACAGGTTAACTCCTACGAGCAGTACTTC.